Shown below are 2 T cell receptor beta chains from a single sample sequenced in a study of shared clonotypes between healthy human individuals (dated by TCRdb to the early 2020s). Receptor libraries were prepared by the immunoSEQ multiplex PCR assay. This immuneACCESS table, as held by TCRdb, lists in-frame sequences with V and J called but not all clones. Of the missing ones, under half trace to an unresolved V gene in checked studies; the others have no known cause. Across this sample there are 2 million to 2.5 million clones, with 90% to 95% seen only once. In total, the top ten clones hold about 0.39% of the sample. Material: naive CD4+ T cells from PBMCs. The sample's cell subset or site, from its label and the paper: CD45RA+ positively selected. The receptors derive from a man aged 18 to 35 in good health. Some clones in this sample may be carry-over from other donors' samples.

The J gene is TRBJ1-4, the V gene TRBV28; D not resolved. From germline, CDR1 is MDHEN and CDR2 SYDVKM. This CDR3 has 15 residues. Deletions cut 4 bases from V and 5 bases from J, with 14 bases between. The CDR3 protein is CASSSTGRENEKLFF. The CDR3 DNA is TGTGCCAGCAGTTCCACCGGGAGAGAAAATGAAAAACTGTTTTTT.

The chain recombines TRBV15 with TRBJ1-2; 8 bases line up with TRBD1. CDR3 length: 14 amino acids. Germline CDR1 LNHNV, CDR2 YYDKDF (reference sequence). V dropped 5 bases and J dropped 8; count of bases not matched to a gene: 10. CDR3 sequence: CATSRPPRDRGYTF. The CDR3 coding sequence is TGTGCCACCAGCCGGCCCCCGAGGGACAGGGGCTACACCTTC.